This TCR beta chain was retrieved from a study of T cell repertoires in cytomegalovirus infection. Findings and caveats of the study: Adding up the frequency of public TCR beta families identified people who carried CMV plus the relevant HLA. HLA-C-restricted CMV clonotypes gave the most frequent clonotype in two of eight donors.

The CDR3 sequence is 12 residues long. Germline V gives CDR1 SGHVS, CDR2 FQNEAQ. Trimming took 3 bases from V and 5 from J, leaving 8 bases between them. TCRdb processed the reads anew with MiXCR; each CDR3 protein has one entry. There are around 260,000 distinct CDR3 sequences in the sample; 20% to 30% occur only once, and more than 11% lies in the top ten. With respect to this clonotype: Its cognate antigen is unknown.

Sample: PBMCs. The TCR comes from a human donor in good health (CMV status not recorded). Some clones in this sample may be carry-over from other donors' samples. The V and J genes are TRBV7-8 and TRBJ2-7; D is undetermined. CDR3 in amino acids: CASSLDLHEQYF. CDR3 nucleotide sequence: TGTGCCAGCAGCTTGGATCTCCACGAGCAGTACTTC.